This TCR beta chain derives from a study of shared clonotypes between healthy human individuals (dated by TCRdb to 2018 to 2021). With respect to the entire study: The cohort comprised a couple of women and a few men aged 18 to 49 years. For each donor, CD4 naive and CD4 memory were each run on three plates, CD8 naive on two plates, and CD8 memory on one plate. To estimate repertoire size and how much clonotypes are shared between individuals, the study performed deep sequencing of blood TCR repertoires from a few healthy adults. Libraries were prepared and TCR repertoires were sequenced by different laboratories using diverse techniques, in order to increase sequencing depth and limit assay-specific biases. Between about 0.94 and 8.9 billion PBMCs per donor were obtained by leukapheresis. Here is what the overall study found, with its caveats: Approximately 5% of naive CD4, 3.5% of naive CD8, 2% to 2.5% of memory CD4, and less than 0.45% of memory CD8 clonotypes were shared across a few donors. Rarefaction of sorted-subset datasets indicated incomplete sequencing despite the large sequencing depth. Compared with non-shared clonotypes, the clonotypes found in all four sorted-subset donors had higher generation probabilities. Pairwise subsampling indicated that sequencing depth was expected to affect the degree of clonotype sharing among donors. The small number of donors limited the genetic and exposure-history diversity represented. Estimated clonotype richness was generally larger for naive than for memory subsets. Sampling was limited to blood, and TCR repertoires in tissue likely differ from TCR repertoires in blood.

This clone came up once. The target of this receptor is not known. Base qualities are missing; no much larger clone stands one base away. CD8 naive samples consisted of CD45RO-negative cells that were positively selected for CCR7, yielding a CD45RA+CCR7+ population without TemRA cells. The donors were healthy, HIV-negative adults with no recently reported acute infections or vaccinations. Only Caucasian adults living in Nashville, Tennessee, USA were represented among the donors. After blood collection by leukapheresis, PBMCs were isolated using Ficoll-Histopaque density gradient centrifugation and then cryopreserved in the vapor phase of liquid nitrogen. Analytical flow cytometry was used to check the purity and quantity of each magnetically sorted T cell population. Genomic DNA was isolated from each sorted fraction and quantified by UV absorbance on a Nanodrop 2000c. The germline V gene specifies MDHEN as CDR1 and SYDVKM as CDR2. The CDR3 runs 17 amino acids, cysteine and phenylalanine included. Only the CDR3 DNA stays, 51 bases, in frame from base 1. V drops 6 bases and J drops 0 bases, leaving 20 bases in between.

Using the deep immunoSEQ assay, TCR CDR3 regions were amplified from genomic DNA by multiplex PCR. Extracted genomic DNA from each cell subset was spread evenly across all wells of several immunoSEQ 96-well plates, with each plate serving as a replicate. Each replicate PCR for sorted subsets received roughly 0.2 ug genomic DNA, equal to roughly 30,000 T cell genomes. Purified libraries were measured with a Qubit 3.0 fluorometer, size-checked on a Bioanalyzer 2100, and measured again with the KAPA Library Quantification kit. Each immunoSEQ 96-well plate was sequenced on its own single-read 150-cycle Illumina NextSeq 550 flow cell. The original pipeline was this. The immunoSEQ output contained only junctional sequences without quality scores, so filtering could not match that applied to full-length reads. To assign V/J genes and CDR3, sequences were annotated using PyIR, a Python wrapper for IgBLAST v1.9, with IMGT germline references. Reads were removed for weak V/J assignments (E-value above 1e-6), missing CDR3, stop codons, out-of-frame junctions, or ambiguous translated residues. V3J clonotypes were defined by identical inferred V gene, J gene, and CDR3 amino acid sequence. Percentage overlap between repertoires was computed as shared unique clonotypes divided by the size of the smaller repertoire. Three approaches were used to assess repertoire richness: RTK rarefaction, the Chao1 estimator, and Recon v2.1 estimates of unobserved clonotypes. OLGA was used to compute generation probabilities for all TCRbeta clonotypes that the gDNA method yielded from a handful of donors. TCRdb limited this immuneACCESS table to in-frame rearrangements with V and J called. A share of clones is missing; checked studies link under half to unresolved V genes, and the rest is unexplained. V and J calls and clone size follow that table, whereas D and trimming were derived from the DNA. The sample contains about 2 million clones, over 85% of them found a single time. The top ten constitute 0.85% to 1.3% of the sample.

This chain joins TRBV28 to TRBJ1-1; a weak D assignment points to TRBD1 (5 bases agree). The source is a man aged 18 to 35 in good health. Sequenced: naive CD8+ T cells sorted from blood. Explained via the paper, the cell subset or site label denotes: CD45RA+CCR7+. The DNA sequence follows: TGTGCCAGCAGCCGTATAATCCTTGGGGGTTTGAACACTGAAGCTTTCTTT. Its product reads: CASSRIILGGLNTEAFF.